This T cell receptor (beta chain) was retrieved from a study of cytotoxic CD8 clonotypes in ibrutinib-treated CLL. Study-level information: The subjects consisted of about eleven relapsed/refractory and over 14 treatment-naive individuals, with 17 IGHV unmutated. Study-level findings and limits: Clonality rose at ibrutinib response and fell back toward baseline at progression. Baseline clonality exceeded age-matched healthy donors and tracked circulating CD8+ T-cell counts.

Remarks on this clone: Its antigen is not known.

Trimming removed 11 bases at V and 0 bases at J, with 18 bases between. Germline V gene sequence: CDR1 MNHNS, CDR2 SASEGT. There are 15 residues in the CDR3. TCR beta library input comprised roughly 2 micrograms of genomic DNA from cryopreserved PBMCs. Method: immunoSEQ multiplex PCR; TCRdb's copy keeps in-frame clones and lacks some. This repertoire shows just over 200,000 clones, roughly three quarters found once; its top ten account for 5.9%. The source material was PBMCs, sampled after 12 months of ibrutinib treatment. This sequence originates from a human donor with chronic lymphocytic leukemia. The chain carries TRBV6-1 and TRBJ2-3, with D possibly TRBD1 on 6 matching bases. DNA of the CDR3: TGTGCCGGAAAGGACAGTCCGACTAGCACAGATACGCAGTATTTT. Translated, it gives CAGKDSPTSTDTQYF.